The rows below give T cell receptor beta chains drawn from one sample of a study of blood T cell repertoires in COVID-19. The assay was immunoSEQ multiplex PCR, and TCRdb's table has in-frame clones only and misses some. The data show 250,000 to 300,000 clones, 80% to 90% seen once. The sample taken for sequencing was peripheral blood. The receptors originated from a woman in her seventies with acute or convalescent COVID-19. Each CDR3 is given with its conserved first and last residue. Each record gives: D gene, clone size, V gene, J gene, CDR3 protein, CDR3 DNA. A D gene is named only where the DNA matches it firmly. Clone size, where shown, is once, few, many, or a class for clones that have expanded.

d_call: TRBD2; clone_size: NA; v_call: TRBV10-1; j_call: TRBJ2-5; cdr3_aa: CASSTRLAAGETQYF; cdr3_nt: TGCGCCAGCAGTACCCGACTAGCGGCTGGGGAGACCCAGTACTTC
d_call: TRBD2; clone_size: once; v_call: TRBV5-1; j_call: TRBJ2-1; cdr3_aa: CASSLEGREYNEQFF; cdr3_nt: TGCGCCAGCAGCTTGGAAGGGCGGGAGTACAATGAGCAGTTCTTC
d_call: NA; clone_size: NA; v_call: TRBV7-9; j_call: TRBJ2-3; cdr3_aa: CASSFSGSDTQYF; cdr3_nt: TGTGCCAGCAGCTTTTCAGGGTCAGATACGCAGTATTTT
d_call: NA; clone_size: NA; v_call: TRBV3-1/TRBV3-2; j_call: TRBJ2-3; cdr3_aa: CASSRQGTDTQYF; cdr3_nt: TGTGCCAGCAGCAGACAGGGCACAGATACGCAGTATTTT
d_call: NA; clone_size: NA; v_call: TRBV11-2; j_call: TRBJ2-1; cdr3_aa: CASSFSLDTSYNEQFF; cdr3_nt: TGTGCCAGCAGCTTCTCCCTCGACACATCCTACAATGAGCAGTTCTTC
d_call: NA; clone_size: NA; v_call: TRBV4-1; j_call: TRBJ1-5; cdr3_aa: CASSQGRASGGNQPQHF; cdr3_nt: TGCGCCAGCAGCCAGGGGCGGGCGTCAGGGGGCAATCAGCCCCAGCATTTT
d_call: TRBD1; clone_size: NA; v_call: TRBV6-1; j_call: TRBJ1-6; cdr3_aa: CASSVTGTGHNSPLHF; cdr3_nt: TGTGCCAGCAGTGTAACCGGGACAGGACACAATTCACCCCTCCACTTT
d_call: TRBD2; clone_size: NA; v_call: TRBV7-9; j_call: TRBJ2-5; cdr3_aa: CASSPGGGGSRETQYF; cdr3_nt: TGTGCCAGCAGCCCCGGGGGCGGGGGGTCCCGAGAGACCCAGTACTTC
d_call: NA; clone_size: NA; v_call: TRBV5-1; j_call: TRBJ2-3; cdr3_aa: CASSLAGDPRIDTQYF; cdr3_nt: TGCGCCAGCAGCTTGGCCGGAGATCCTCGGATAGATACGCAGTATTTT
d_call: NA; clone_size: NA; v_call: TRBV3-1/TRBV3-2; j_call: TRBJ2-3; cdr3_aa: CASSPSSTDTQYF; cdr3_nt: TGTGCCAGCAGCCCCTCGAGCACAGATACGCAGTATTTT
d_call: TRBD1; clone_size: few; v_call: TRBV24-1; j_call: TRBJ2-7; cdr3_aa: CATSPEGGAEQYF; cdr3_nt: TGTGCCACCAGTCCGGAAGGGGGCGCCGAGCAGTACTTC
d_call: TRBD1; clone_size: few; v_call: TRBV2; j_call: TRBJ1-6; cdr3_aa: CASSPRDSNSPLHF; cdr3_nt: TGTGCCAGCAGTCCCCGGGACAGTAATTCACCCCTCCACTTT
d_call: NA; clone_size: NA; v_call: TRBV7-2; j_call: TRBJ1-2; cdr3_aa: CASSLARGRANYGYTF; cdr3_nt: TGTGCCAGCAGCTTAGCGCGCGGCAGAGCTAACTATGGCTACACCTTC
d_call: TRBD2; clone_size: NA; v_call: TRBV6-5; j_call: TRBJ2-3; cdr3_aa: CASSTGLAGSDTQYF; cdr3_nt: TGTGCCAGCAGCACTGGACTAGCGGGGTCAGATACGCAGTATTTT
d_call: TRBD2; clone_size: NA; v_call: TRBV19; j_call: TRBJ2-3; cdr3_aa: CASSPDPGVAGYTDTQYF; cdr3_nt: TGTGCCAGTAGTCCGGATCCTGGGGTAGCGGGGTACACAGATACGCAGTATTTT
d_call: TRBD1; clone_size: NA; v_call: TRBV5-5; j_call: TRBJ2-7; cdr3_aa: CASSLGGQPSYEQYF; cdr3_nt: TGTGCCAGCAGCTTGGGGGGACAGCCCTCCTACGAGCAGTACTTC
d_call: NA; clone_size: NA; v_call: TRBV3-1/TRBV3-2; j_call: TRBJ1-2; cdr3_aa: CASSQGPTSTF; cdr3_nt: TGTGCCAGCAGCCAGGGGCCCACTTCCACCTTC
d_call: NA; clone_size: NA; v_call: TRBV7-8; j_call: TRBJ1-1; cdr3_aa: CASSPGQPLVFF; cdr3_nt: TGTGCCAGCAGCCCTGGACAGCCCTTGGTTTTCTTT
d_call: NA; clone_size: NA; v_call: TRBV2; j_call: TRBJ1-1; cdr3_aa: CASGKQAEAFF; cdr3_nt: TGTGCCAGCGGTAAGCAGGCTGAAGCTTTCTTT
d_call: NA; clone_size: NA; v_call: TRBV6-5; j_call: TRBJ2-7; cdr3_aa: CASRAPTYEQYF; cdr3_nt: TGTGCCAGCAGAGCCCCTACCTACGAGCAGTACTTC
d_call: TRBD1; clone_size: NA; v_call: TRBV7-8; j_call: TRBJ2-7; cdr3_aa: CASSQQGARRDEQYF; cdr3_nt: TGTGCCAGCAGCCAACAGGGGGCGCGGAGGGACGAGCAGTACTTC
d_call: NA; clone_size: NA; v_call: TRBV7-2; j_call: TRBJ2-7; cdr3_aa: CASSSTRGPYEQYF; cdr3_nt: TGTGCCAGCAGCTCGACCAGAGGTCCCTACGAGCAGTACTTC
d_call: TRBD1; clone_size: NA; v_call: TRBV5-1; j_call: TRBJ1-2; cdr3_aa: CASSEDGQGRGYTF; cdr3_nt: TGCGCCAGCAGCGAGGACGGACAGGGCAGAGGCTACACCTTC
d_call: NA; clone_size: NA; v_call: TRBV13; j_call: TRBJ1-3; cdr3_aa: CASSLNSGNTIYF; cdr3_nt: TGTGCCAGCAGCTTAAATTCGGGAAACACCATATATTTT
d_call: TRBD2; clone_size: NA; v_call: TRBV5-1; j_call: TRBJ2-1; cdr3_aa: CASSLGPSGGNEQFF; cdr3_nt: TGCGCCAGCAGCTTGGGGCCTAGCGGGGGGAATGAGCAGTTCTTC
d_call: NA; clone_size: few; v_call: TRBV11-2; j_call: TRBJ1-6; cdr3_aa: CASSWRANSPLHF; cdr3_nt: TGTGCCAGCAGCTGGAGGGCCAATTCACCCCTCCACTTT
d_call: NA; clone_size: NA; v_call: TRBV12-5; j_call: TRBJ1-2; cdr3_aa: CASGEAKGVWGGYTF; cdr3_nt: TGTGCTAGTGGGGAAGCCAAGGGCGTCTGGGGCGGCTACACCTTC
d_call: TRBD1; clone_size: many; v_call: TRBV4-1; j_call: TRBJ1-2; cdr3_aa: CASRRPGTGARGDGYTF; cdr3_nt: TGCGCCAGCAGGCGTCCCGGGACAGGGGCCCGAGGGGATGGCTACACCTTC